Shown below are 14 T cell receptor beta chains from a single sample sequenced in a study of cytomegalovirus exposure and HLA in healthy donors. Amplification used 60 Vbeta primers and 13 Jbeta primers. The data were produced by immunoSEQ multiplex PCR, yet TCRdb's version contains in-frame clones alone and is incomplete. The sample yields 200,000 to 250,000 clones, approximately 82% seen once. The sample was PBMCs. The receptors originated from a woman aged 40 to 49 in good health and CMV-seronegative.

V usage is TRBV30 and J usage is TRBJ1-1, with D maybe TRBD1 (5 bases). Germline CDR1 GTSNPN, CDR2 SVGIG (reference sequence). The germline V and J ends were trimmed by 1 base and 1 base, with 22 bases remaining between them. The CDR3 consists of 18 residues. The CDR3 DNA reads TGTGCCTGGAGTGCCCGGGGAGGGACCGCTATTGGGAACACTGAAGCTTTCTTT. Translation gives CAWSARGGTAIGNTEAFF.

CDR3 residues: CASSQRQGARQPQHF. Written as DNA, the CDR3 is TGCGCCAGCAGCCAAAGACAGGGGGCAAGGCAGCCCCAGCATTTT. The J gene is TRBJ1-5, the V gene TRBV4-3, with 10 positions matching TRBD1. This CDR3 has 15 residues. After removal of 2 bases from V and 7 bases from J, the junction contained 5 bases not matched to a gene. CDR1 is LGHNA, CDR2 YSLEER, per germline.

The CDR3 here is CAWSSYTEAFF. The CDR3 coding sequence is TGTGCCTGGAGTTCGTACACTGAAGCTTTCTTT. The chain has TRBV30 and TRBJ1-1; D remains ambiguous. The CDR3 runs 11 residues. V was shortened by 2 bases and J by 3 bases, with 4 bases between the two germline ends. The germline V gene has CDR1 GTSNPN and CDR2 SVGIG (reference sequence).

This rearrangement joins TRBV19 to TRBJ1-1; TRBD1 is a possible D gene (5 bases). Germline assignment: CDR1 LNHDA and CDR2 SQIVND (reference sequence). The V and J ends lost 7 bases and 0 bases respectively, with 15 bases between them. This CDR3 is built from 15 residues. The CDR3 DNA reads TGTGCCAGTACCCTGATAGGGGACTTGAACACTGAAGCTTTCTTT. Its translation is CASTLIGDLNTEAFF. The full variable domain, with the rest looked up from reference TRBV19 and TRBJ1-1, is DGGITQSPKYLFRKEGQNVTLSCEQNLNHDAMYWYRQDPGQGLRLIYYSQIVNDFQKGDIAEGYSVSREKKESFPLTVTSAQKNPTAFYLCASTLIGDLNTEAFFGQGTRLTVV.

This chain joins TRBV5-5 and TRBJ1-2; perhaps TRBD1 as D (6 bases). CDR1 SGHKS and CDR2 YYEKEE come from the germline V gene (reference sequence). The CDR3 is 14 residues long. V lost 1 base and J 4 bases, leaving 11 bases between the germline ends. The DNA for the CDR3 is TGTGCCAGCAGCTTGACGGGACAAATCTATGGCTACACCTTC. Protein sequence: CASSLTGQIYGYTF. Filled out from reference TRBV5-5 and TRBJ1-2, the complete variable domain reads DAGVTQSPTHLIKTRGQQVTLRCSPISGHKSVSWYQQVLGQGPQFIFQYYEKEERGRGNFPDRFSARQFPNYSSELNVNALLLGDSALYLCASSLTGQIYGYTFGSGTRLTVV.

This clone appeared a few times. The chain carries TRBV19 and TRBJ1-5; D not certain. In germline, CDR1 is LNHDA, CDR2 SQIVND (reference sequence). The V end lost 0 bases, the J end lost 7 bases, and 7 bases lay between the germline ends. The CDR3 is 13 amino acids. The CDR3 sequence is CASSIDLPQPQHF. The CDR3 DNA reads as TGTGCCAGTAGTATAGATCTACCCCAGCCCCAGCATTTT. Full variable domain (outside the CDR3, taken from reference TRBV19 and TRBJ1-5): DGGITQSPKYLFRKEGQNVTLSCEQNLNHDAMYWYRQDPGQGLRLIYYSQIVNDFQKGDIAEGYSVSREKKESFPLTVTSAQKNPTAFYLCASSIDLPQPQHFGDGTRLSIL.

The rearrangement joins TRBV5-6 to TRBJ2-7; tentative D call: TRBD1 (5 bases). Germline-derived CDR1 and CDR2 are SGHDT and YYEEEE. CDR3 length equals 13 residues. V was shortened by 0 bases and J by 3 bases, with 7 bases between the two germline ends. DNA for the CDR3: TGTGCCAGCAGCTTGGTGACAGTCTACGAGCAGTACTTC. Amino acid sequence: CASSLVTVYEQYF.

DNA for the CDR3: TGTGCCAGCTCACCCCGACGCGGGGAGAAACTGTTTTTT. It codes for CASSPRRGEKLFF. The J gene is TRBJ1-4, the V gene TRBV18; D is ambiguous. The germline CDR1 and CDR2 sequences are KGHSH and LQKENI. V was clipped by 3 bases and J by 11 bases, with 13 bases between them. This CDR3 is 13 amino acids long.

This clone was detected a few times. The CDR3 DNA follows: TGCGCCAGCAGCTTCGGGAGCTCTGGAAACACCATATATTTT. Translated, it gives CASSFGSSGNTIYF. The V call is TRBV5-1, the J call TRBJ1-3; D not certain. The germline V and J ends were trimmed by 2 bases and 0 bases, with 6 bases remaining between them. This CDR3 is built from 14 residues. Germline lookup yields CDR1 SGHRS and CDR2 YFSETQ.

In this sample, this clone turned up a few times. This chain uses TRBV6-5 with TRBJ2-2; 11 bases map to TRBD2. The CDR3 extends over 16 amino acids. J was trimmed by 5 bases and V by 2 bases; bases with no gene match: 4. Germline values: CDR1 MNHEY, CDR2 SVGAGI. CDR3 DNA sequence: TGTGCCAGCAGTTACCAACTAGCGGGGGTAACCGGGGAGCTGTTTTTT. This translates into CASSYQLAGVTGELFF.

On this clone itself: Other DNA sequences from this sample encode an identical CDR3 as well. CDR3 in DNA: TGTGCCAGCAGCTCTCAGGGGAACACTGAAGCTTTCTTT. This codes for CASSSQGNTEAFF. The rearrangement uses TRBV7-3 and TRBJ1-1; maybe TRBD1 (5 bases). Deletions cut 4 bases from V and 1 base from J, with 7 bases between. Looked up from germline, CDR1 is SGHTA and CDR2 is FQGTGA. This CDR3 has 13 residues. The whole variable domain, remainder taken from reference TRBV7-3 and TRBJ1-1, is GAGVSQTPSNKVTEKGKYVELRCDPISGHTALYWYRQSLGQGPEFLIYFQGTGAADDSGLPNDRFFAVRPEGSVSTLKIQRTERGDSAVYLCASSSQGNTEAFFGQGTRLTVV.

This chain joins TRBV5-1 and TRBJ2-3; 9 nucleotides match TRBD1. Germline CDR1 reads SGHRS; CDR2 reads YFSETQ. V gave up 4 bases and J gave up 11 bases; unmatched junction bases: 8. This CDR3 region has 13 residues. The CDR3 DNA is TGCGCCAGCAGCAAGATACCGACAGGGGGGCAGTATTTT. Amino acids: CASSKIPTGGQYF.

CDR3 in DNA: TGTGCCAGCAGCCAAGAAGGAGACAGGGGGCGGTGGAACACTGAAGCTTTCTTT. It encodes CASSQEGDRGRWNTEAFF. The chain carries TRBV14 and TRBJ1-1, with 10 bases fitting TRBD1. V lost 0 bases, J lost 1 base, and 8 bases stayed unmatched. Germline-derived CDR1 and CDR2 are SGHDN and FVKESK. The CDR3 runs 18 residues.

The gene calls are TRBV4-3 and TRBJ2-1; 12 nucleotides align to TRBD2. There are 16 residues in the CDR3. Germline loops: CDR1 LGHNA, CDR2 YSLEER. The V and J ends lost 4 bases and 7 bases, in that order; junction bases with no gene match: 8. CDR3 amino acids: CASSPYLAGGLNEQFF. CDR3 nucleotides: TGCGCCAGCAGCCCCTACCTAGCGGGGGGGTTGAATGAGCAGTTCTTC.